A single sample is the source of the 25 T cell receptor beta chains below, sequenced in a study of CD8 T cells in ankylosing spondylitis. Broader study findings: In ankylosing spondylitis blood, a motif of about 8 highly homologous TCR beta variants appeared characteristic.

The antigens for these receptors are not known. TCRdb fed the 5' RACE reads into MiXCR, producing one record per CDR3 protein. The sample has 500,000 to 650,000 distinct CDR3 sequences; about 5.7% are singletons. Sequencing was performed on blood, either unsorted or a sorted T cell fraction (not recorded which). Source of these receptors: a male donor with ankylosing spondylitis.

This clonotype was seen ten or more times. The chain joins TRBV29-1 to TRBJ2-1; the D call may be TRBD1 or TRBD2 (5 bases each). Germline V CDR1 and CDR2: SQVTM, ANQGSEA. Trimming stripped 6 bases from V and 12 bases from J, with 24 bases between. This CDR3 spans 14 amino acids. DNA of the CDR3: TGCAGCGTCCCGACGGGACCGACGCCCCTAGGGCAGTTCTTC. It encodes CSVPTGPTPLGQFF.

Notes on this clonotype: This clone may be a read error of a much larger clone one base away. The CDR3 loop reads CAIRETGREHTEQFF. CDR3 in DNA: TGTGCCATCAGGGAAACTGGGAGGGAACACACTGAGCAGTTCTTC. The chain combines TRBV10-3 with TRBJ2-1; 7 positions agree with TRBD2. The germline gives CDR1 ENHRY, CDR2 SYGVKD. This CDR3 contains 15 residues. J lost 9 bases, V lost 6 bases, and 14 bases had no gene match.

This clonotype was picked up many times. The rearrangement links TRBV5-4 to TRBJ2-7; possibly TRBD2 for D (6 bases). Germline V gene sequence: CDR1 SGHNT, CDR2 YYREEE (reference sequence). The ends were cut back, 4 bases at V and 1 base at J, with 9 bases in the middle. The CDR3 is made up of 13 amino acids. CDR3 nucleotide sequence: TGTGCCAGCAGCCTGACTAGTTCCTACGAGCAGTACTTC. Translated: CASSLTSSYEQYF.

This clonotype was seen ten or more times. This chain connects TRBV7-9 to TRBJ2-3; D gene ambiguous. Trimming took off 6 bases at V and 2 bases at J, with 9 bases between the two ends. The CDR3 contains 13 residues. The V gene's germline CDR1 is SEHNR and CDR2 FQNEAQ (reference sequence). The CDR3 region is CASRHQVTDTQYF. The CDR3 region has the DNA TGTGCCAGCAGACACCAGGTCACAGATACGCAGTATTTT.

This clonotype was recorded many times. This chain connects TRBV28 to TRBJ2-1, with TRBD2 identical over 7 bases. The CDR3 contains 15 residues. V dropped 3 bases and J dropped 8; count of bases not matched to a gene: 10. Looked up from germline, CDR1 is MDHEN and CDR2 is SYDVKM. The CDR3: CASSFGQRDMYEQFF. In DNA form, the CDR3 reads TGTGCCAGCAGTTTTGGCCAGCGGGATATGTATGAGCAGTTCTTC.

V gene TRBV4-3 combines with J gene TRBJ1-2, with 8 bases lining up with TRBD1. There are 14 residues in the CDR3. Germline assignment: CDR1 LGHNA and CDR2 YSLEER. The J segment lost 9 bases and the V segment lost 5 bases, leaving 11 bases of the junction unmatched. CDR3: CASSFTGTGISYTF. Written as DNA, the CDR3 is TGCGCCAGCAGCTTCACCGGGACAGGCATTAGCTACACCTTC.

Ten or more counts support this clonotype. This chain uses TRBV29-1 with TRBJ1-1, with TRBD1 identical over 9 bases. V was clipped by 6 bases and J by 7 bases; unmatched bases: 6. CDR1 SQVTM and CDR2 ANQGSEA come from the germline V gene. The CDR3 spans 12 residues. The CDR3 reads CSVMLGQGEAFF. CDR3 nucleotide sequence: TGCAGCGTCATGTTGGGACAGGGTGAAGCTTTCTTT.

This clonotype was picked up many times. The chain employs TRBV5-1 and TRBJ1-2; the match to TRBD1 covers 7 bases. The CDR3 consists of 14 residues. Germline CDR1 is SGHRS and CDR2 is YFSETQ. With 3 bases clipped from V and 0 bases from J, the junction kept 2 bases outside the gene matches. CDR3 in amino acids: CASSSDRTNYGYTF. The CDR3, as DNA: TGCGCCAGCAGCTCGGACAGGACTAACTATGGCTACACCTTC.

This clonotype has a count of ten or more. The chain has TRBV20-1 and TRBJ2-3, with D perhaps matching TRBD2 (5 bases). CDR1 and CDR2 from the germline V gene are DFQATT and SNEGSKA (reference sequence). The CDR3 totals 12 residues. With 5 bases removed from V and 4 bases from J, the gap between germline ends came to 10 bases. CDR3 protein: CSAERAADTQYF. Written as DNA, the CDR3 is TGCAGTGCTGAGAGGGCTGCAGATACGCAGTATTTT.

This clonotype was seen repeatedly, ten times or more. The chain recombines TRBV7-9 with TRBJ2-2; D perhaps matches TRBD2 (5 bases). In germline, CDR1 is SEHNR, CDR2 FQNEAQ (reference sequence). Trimming left V 5 bases short and J 1 base short, with 11 bases between. The CDR3 length is 15 residues. The CDR3 DNA reads TGTGCCAGCAGCCCCTACGGGAAGAACACCGGGGAGCTGTTTTTT. This sequence encodes CASSPYGKNTGELFF. The entire variable domain, with the rest obtained from reference TRBV7-9 and TRBJ2-2, is as follows: DTGVSQNPRHKITKRGQNVTFRCDPISEHNRLYWYRQTLGQGPEFLTYFQNEAQLEKSRLLSDRFSAERPKGSFSTLEIQRTEQGDSAMYLCASSPYGKNTGELFFGEGSRLTVL.

This chain joins TRBV18 and TRBJ2-5; maybe TRBD2 (6 bases). Trimming shortened V by 3 bases and J by 1 base, and 15 bases separated the two germline ends. The CDR3 is 16 residues long. Germline CDR1 and CDR2: KGHSH and LQKENI. CDR3 loop: CASSPGGERSQETQYF. The CDR3 DNA follows: TGTGCCAGCTCACCGGGAGGTGAGCGGAGCCAAGAGACCCAGTACTTC.

At least ten counts were recorded for this clonotype. The chain links TRBV20-1 to TRBJ1-5, with 8 bases fitting TRBD1. The CDR3 spans 13 residues. The germline V gene encodes CDR1 DFQATT and CDR2 SNEGSKA (reference sequence). V was pared by 3 bases and J by 9 bases, with 7 bases of the junction left unmatched. CDR3 sequence reads: CSASGQGAWPQHF. CDR3 DNA: TGCAGTGCTAGCGGACAGGGCGCTTGGCCCCAGCATTTT.

In this sample, this clonotype turned up many times. This sequence joins TRBV6-2 or TRBV6-3 and TRBJ1-2; the D gene is possibly TRBD1 (5 bases). The germline gives CDR1 MNHEY, CDR2 SVGEGT. The ends were cut back, 6 bases at V and 1 base at J, with 12 bases in the middle. The CDR3 has 14 amino acids. Here the CDR3 DNA reads TGTGCCAGCAGCCGGCGGGACTTTAACTATGGCTACACCTTC. This codes for CASSRRDFNYGYTF.

This clonotype came up many times. CDR3 nucleotide sequence: TGCAGCGTTAGGGGGGGGATGCAGAACACCGGGGAGCTGTTTTTT. This sequence encodes CSVRGGMQNTGELFF. J is TRBJ2-2 and V is TRBV29-1; weak D call: TRBD2 (7 bases). The CDR3 has 15 residues. V lost 5 bases and J lost 1, with 14 bases in between. Germline assignment: CDR1 SQVTM and CDR2 ANQGSEA.

The sample holds many counts of this clonotype. The chain combines TRBV18 with TRBJ1-1, with D uncertain. The CDR3 runs 13 residues. CDR1 and CDR2 (germline): KGHSH, LQKENI. Trimming left V 4 bases short and J 5 bases short, with 11 bases between. CDR3 amino acids: CASSQTERTEAFF. Here the CDR3 DNA reads TGTGCCAGCTCACAAACCGAGCGAACTGAAGCTTTCTTT. Complete variable domain (other parts from reference TRBV18 and TRBJ1-1): NAGVMQNPRHLVRRRGQEARLRCSPMKGHSHVYWYRQLPEEGLKFMVYLQKENIIDESGMPKERFSAEFPKEGPSILRIQQVVRGDSAAYFCASSQTERTEAFFGQGTRLTVV.

This clonotype was found a few times. The V gene is TRBV11-2, the J gene TRBJ2-1; possibly TRBD1 or TRBD2 for D (6 bases each). Trimming shortened V by 0 bases and J by 9 bases, and 21 bases separated the two germline ends. This CDR3 spans 17 amino acids. CDR1 and CDR2 (germline): SGHAT, FQNNGV. In nucleotides, the CDR3 is TGTGCCAGCAGCTTAGACAGGGGAGGTTTTAAGCTGACTGAGCAGTTCTTC. Its translation is CASSLDRGGFKLTEQFF.

This clonotype was seen repeatedly, ten times or more. This chain uses TRBV3-1 with TRBJ2-6; D is undetermined. The germline V gene encodes CDR1 LGHDT and CDR2 YNNKEL (reference sequence). V lost 3 bases, J lost 4 bases, and 4 bases lay in between. The CDR3 covers 13 residues. The CDR3: CASSQAGANVLTF. CDR3 DNA sequence: TGTGCCAGCAGCCAGGCAGGGGCCAACGTCCTGACTTTC.

This clonotype was found many times. V is TRBV7-9 and J is TRBJ1-1; no reliable D call. The germline V gene has CDR1 SEHNR and CDR2 FQNEAQ (reference sequence). This CDR3 is built from 14 residues. With 5 bases removed from V and 1 base from J, the gap between germline ends came to 11 bases. In DNA, the CDR3 is TGTGCCAGCAGCCCGCAGGTGAGGAACACTGAAGCTTTCTTT. Protein sequence: CASSPQVRNTEAFF.

As regards this clonotype: A much larger clone lies a single base off, so this may be a read error. V and J are TRBV6-6 and TRBJ1-2; TRBD1 might be the D (6 bases). Germline values: CDR1 MNHNY, CDR2 SVGAGI (reference sequence). The CDR3 length is 13 residues. The CDR3 nucleotides read TGTGCCAGCAGTGCGGGGCAGGGGTATGGCTACGCCTTC. Its translation: CASSAGQGYGYAF.

This clonotype was seen at least ten times. The chain uses TRBV6-2 or TRBV6-3 and TRBJ2-1, with 7 bases that match TRBD2. This CDR3 has 16 residues. Germline trimming cut 0 bases from V and 5 bases from J; bases unmatched to any gene: 7. Germline CDR1 is MNHEY and CDR2 is SVGEGT. The CDR3 sequence is CASSYSIGRGDNEQFF. CDR3 DNA: TGTGCCAGCAGTTACTCGATTGGGAGGGGAGACAATGAGCAGTTCTTC.

This clonotype was counted ten times or more. The CDR3 protein is CASSPTQNTEAFF. As DNA, the CDR3 is TGTGCCAGCAGCCCGACACAAAACACTGAAGCTTTCTTT. This chain connects TRBV7-9 to TRBJ1-1; D call uncertain. Trimming removed 5 bases from V and 2 bases from J, with 9 bases in between. From germline, CDR1 is SEHNR and CDR2 FQNEAQ (reference sequence). The CDR3 sequence is 13 residues long. Supplemented by reference TRBV7-9 and TRBJ1-1, the full variable domain reads DTGVSQNPRHKITKRGQNVTFRCDPISEHNRLYWYRQTLGQGPEFLTYFQNEAQLEKSRLLSDRFSAERPKGSFSTLEIQRTEQGDSAMYLCASSPTQNTEAFFGQGTRLTVV.

This clonotype was seen a few times. The chain links TRBV5-1 to TRBJ2-1; D may match TRBD1 or TRBD2 (5 bases each). V lost 0 bases to trimming and J lost 9 bases, with 7 bases between them. This CDR3 comprises 12 residues. In germline, CDR1 is SGHRS, CDR2 YFSETQ. CDR3 protein: CASSLGGTEQFF. As DNA, the CDR3 is TGCGCCAGCAGCTTGGGGGGGACTGAGCAGTTCTTC.

This clonotype was seen a handful of times. The chain has TRBV6-2 or TRBV6-3 and TRBJ2-1; D is possibly TRBD1 (6 bases). Germline CDR1 reads MNHEY; CDR2 reads SVGEGT. The germline V and J ends were trimmed by 5 bases and 1 base, with 15 bases remaining between them. This CDR3 is 16 amino acids long. The CDR3 sequence is CASSNAFRGSYNEQFF. CDR3 sequence (DNA): TGTGCCAGCAGTAACGCTTTCAGGGGATCCTACAATGAGCAGTTCTTC.

The chain couples TRBV11-2 to TRBJ2-1, with TRBD2 matching over 9 bases. This CDR3 is built from 15 residues. Germline V gene data show CDR1 as SGHAT and CDR2 as FQNNGV. V trimming: 5 bases; J trimming: 5 bases; junction bases outside the gene matches: 7. In nucleotides, the CDR3 is TGTGCCAGCAGCCATAGCGGGAGTTCACACAATGAGCAGTTCTTC. Translation: CASSHSGSSHNEQFF.

There are many counts of this clonotype. The rearrangement links TRBV7-9 to TRBJ2-4; D perhaps matches TRBD2 (6 bases). Per germline, CDR1 SEHNR and CDR2 FQNEAQ (reference sequence). This CDR3 is built from 14 residues. Trimming stripped 1 base from V and 8 bases from J, with 12 bases between. The CDR3 bases are TGTGCCAGCAGCTTAGTCGTTGGCGGGGACATTCAGTACTTC. Translating gives CASSLVVGGDIQYF. Complete variable domain (other parts from reference TRBV7-9 and TRBJ2-4): DTGVSQNPRHKITKRGQNVTFRCDPISEHNRLYWYRQTLGQGPEFLTYFQNEAQLEKSRLLSDRFSAERPKGSFSTLEIQRTEQGDSAMYLCASSLVVGGDIQYFGAGTRLSVL.